One sample yielded the 2 T cell receptor beta chains listed below, sequenced in a study of T cell changes during pregnancy in multiple sclerosis. TCRdb's table, derived via immunoSEQ multiplex PCR, lists solely in-frame clones and lacks some. The data hold about 30,000 clones, with 80% to 90% observed a single time. This specimen was CD8+ T cells from peripheral blood mononuclear cells, taken in the second trimester of pregnancy. Receptors were obtained from a female donor with multiple sclerosis, enrolled in a pregnancy study.

The chain uses TRBV19 and TRBJ1-6, with D possibly matching TRBD1 (6 bases). The CDR3 extends over 16 amino acids. In germline, CDR1 is LNHDA, CDR2 SQIVND (reference sequence). V was shortened by 5 bases and J by 4 bases, with 15 bases between the two germline ends. The CDR3 DNA reads TGTGCCAGTAGTCCCCGGACAGAGAATTATAATTCACCCCTCCACTTT. Encoded protein: CASSPRTENYNSPLHF.

In its sample, this clone was seen a few times. This chain links TRBV6-4 with TRBJ2-1, with TRBD2 matching over 7 bases. This CDR3 region has 16 residues. Germline CDR1 and CDR2: MRHNA and SNTAGT. J lost 5 bases, V lost 2 bases, and 9 bases had no gene match. This chain's CDR3 is CASSDPAGGIHNEQFF. The DNA for the CDR3 is TGTGCCAGCAGTGACCCCGCCGGGGGGATCCACAATGAGCAGTTCTTC.